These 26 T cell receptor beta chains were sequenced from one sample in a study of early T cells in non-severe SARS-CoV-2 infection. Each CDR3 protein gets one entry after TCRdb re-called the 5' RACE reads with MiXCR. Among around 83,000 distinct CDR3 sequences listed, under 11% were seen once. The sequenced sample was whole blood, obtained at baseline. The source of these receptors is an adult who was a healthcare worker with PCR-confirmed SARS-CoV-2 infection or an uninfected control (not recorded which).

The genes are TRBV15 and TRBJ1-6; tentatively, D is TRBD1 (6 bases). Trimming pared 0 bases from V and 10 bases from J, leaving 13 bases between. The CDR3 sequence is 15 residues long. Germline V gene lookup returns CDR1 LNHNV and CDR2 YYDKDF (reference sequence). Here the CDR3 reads CATSREWGARSPLHF. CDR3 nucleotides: TGTGCCACCAGCAGAGAATGGGGGGCACGGTCACCCCTCCACTTT.

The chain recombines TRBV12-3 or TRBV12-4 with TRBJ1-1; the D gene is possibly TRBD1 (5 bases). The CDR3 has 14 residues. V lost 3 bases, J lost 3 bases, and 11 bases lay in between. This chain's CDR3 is CASSLERGYTEAFF. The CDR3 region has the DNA TGTGCCAGCAGTTTGGAACGGGGCTACACTGAAGCTTTCTTT.

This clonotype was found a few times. CDR3 amino acids: CASSLIRNREIETQYF. CDR3 bases: TGTGCCAGCAGCTTAATCAGGAATCGGGAAATAGAGACCCAGTACTTC. The chain joins TRBV11-2 to TRBJ2-5, with D perhaps TRBD2 (5 bases). Trimming removed 2 bases at V and 4 bases at J, with 17 bases between. The length of the CDR3 is 16 residues. CDR1 SGHAT and CDR2 FQNNGV come from the germline V gene.

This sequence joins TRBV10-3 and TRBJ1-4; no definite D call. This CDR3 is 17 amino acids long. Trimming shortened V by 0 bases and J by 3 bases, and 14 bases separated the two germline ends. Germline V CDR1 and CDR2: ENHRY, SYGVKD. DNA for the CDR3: TGTGCCATCAGTGAGTCGCGACATGCAAACGCTAATGAAAAACTGTTTTTT. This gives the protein CAISESRHANANEKLFF.

The CDR3 sequence is CAIRSTDASEQYF. For the CDR3, the DNA is TGTGCCATCCGTTCGACAGATGCCTCCGAGCAGTACTTC. The rearrangement uses TRBV10-3 and TRBJ2-7, with D perhaps matching TRBD1 (5 bases). The V end was cut by 8 bases, the J end by 6 bases, with 17 bases between. The length of the CDR3 is 13 residues. CDR1 and CDR2 (germline): ENHRY, SYGVKD.

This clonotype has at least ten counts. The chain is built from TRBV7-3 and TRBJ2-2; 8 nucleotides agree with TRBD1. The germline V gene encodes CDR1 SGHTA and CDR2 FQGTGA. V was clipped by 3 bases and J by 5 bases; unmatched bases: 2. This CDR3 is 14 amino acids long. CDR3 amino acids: CASSFDRGTGELFF. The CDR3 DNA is TGTGCCAGCAGCTTTGACAGGGGAACCGGGGAGCTGTTTTTT.

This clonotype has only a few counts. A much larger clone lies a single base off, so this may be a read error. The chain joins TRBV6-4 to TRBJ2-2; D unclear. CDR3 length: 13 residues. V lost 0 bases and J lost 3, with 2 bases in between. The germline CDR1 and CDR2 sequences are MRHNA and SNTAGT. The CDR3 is CASSDSDTGELFF. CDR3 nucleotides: TGTGCCAGCAGTGACTCAGACACCGGGGAGCTGTTTTTT.

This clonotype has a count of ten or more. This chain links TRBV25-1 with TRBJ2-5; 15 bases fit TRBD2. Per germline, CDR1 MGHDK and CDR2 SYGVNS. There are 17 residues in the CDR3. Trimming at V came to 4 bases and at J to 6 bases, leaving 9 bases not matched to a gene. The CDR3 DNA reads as TGTGCCAGCAGTGGAAGGGGACTAGCGGGAGGACCCAAGACCCAGTACTTC. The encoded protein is CASSGRGLAGGPKTQYF.

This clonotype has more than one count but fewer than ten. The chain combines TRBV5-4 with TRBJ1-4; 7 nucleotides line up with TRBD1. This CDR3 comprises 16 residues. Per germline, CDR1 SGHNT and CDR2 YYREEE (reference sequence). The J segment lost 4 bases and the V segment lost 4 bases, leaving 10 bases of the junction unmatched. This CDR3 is CASSNNPGTVNEKLFF. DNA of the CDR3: TGTGCCAGCAGCAATAACCCCGGGACAGTTAATGAAAAACTGTTTTTT.

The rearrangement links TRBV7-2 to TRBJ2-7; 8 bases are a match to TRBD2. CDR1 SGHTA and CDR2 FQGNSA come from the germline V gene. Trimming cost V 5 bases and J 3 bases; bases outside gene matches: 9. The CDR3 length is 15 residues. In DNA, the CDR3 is TGTGCCAGCAGCGCCGGACTAGCTGCTATCTACGAGCAGTACTTC. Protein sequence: CASSAGLAAIYEQYF.

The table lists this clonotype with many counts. The CDR3 DNA reads TGCAGTGCGAGGGACACCGGGGAGCTGTTTTTT. Amino acids: CSARDTGELFF. The chain is built from TRBV20-1 and TRBJ2-2; TRBD2 is a possible D gene (5 bases). V was shortened by 6 bases and J by 3 bases, with 5 bases between the two germline ends. The germline gives CDR1 DFQATT, CDR2 SNEGSKA (reference sequence). The CDR3 consists of 11 residues.

The CDR3 DNA is TGTGCCAGCAGTCCGGACAGGGGGTTGCAGTTCTTC. Amino acids: CASSPDRGLQFF. The chain is built from TRBV2 and TRBJ2-1, with 10 bases fitting TRBD1. CDR1 is SNHLY and CDR2 is FYNNEI in the germline V gene. The CDR3 consists of 12 residues. J was trimmed by 12 bases and V by 5 bases; bases with no gene match: 4.

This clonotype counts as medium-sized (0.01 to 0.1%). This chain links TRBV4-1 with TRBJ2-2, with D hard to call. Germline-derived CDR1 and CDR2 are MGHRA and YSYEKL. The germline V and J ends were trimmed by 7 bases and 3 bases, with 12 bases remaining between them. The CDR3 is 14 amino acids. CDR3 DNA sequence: TGCGCCAGCACCGCCGGGTGGGACACCGGGGAGCTGTTTTTT. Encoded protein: CASTAGWDTGELFF.

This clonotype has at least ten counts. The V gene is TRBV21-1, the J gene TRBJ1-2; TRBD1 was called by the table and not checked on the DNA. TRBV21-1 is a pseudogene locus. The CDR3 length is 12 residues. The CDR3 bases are TGTGCCAGCAACCAGGGGTTCTATGGCTACACCTTC. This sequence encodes CASNQGFYGYTF.

The CDR3 region is CASSQDPSAGQGGKNIQYF. DNA of the CDR3: TGCGCCAGCAGCCAAGACCCTAGCGCCGGTCAGGGCGGCAAAAACATTCAGTACTTC. This chain uses TRBV4-1 with TRBJ2-4; D may be TRBD2 (6 bases). Germline CDR1 and CDR2: MGHRA and YSYEKL. V shed 0 bases and J shed 3 bases, with 21 bases lying between them. CDR3 length equals 19 residues.

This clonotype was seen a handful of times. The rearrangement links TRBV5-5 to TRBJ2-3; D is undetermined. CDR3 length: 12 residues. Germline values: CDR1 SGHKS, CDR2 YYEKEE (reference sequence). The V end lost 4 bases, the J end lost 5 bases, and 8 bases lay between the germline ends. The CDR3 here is CASSHMVDTQYF. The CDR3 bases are TGTGCCAGCAGCCACATGGTAGATACGCAGTATTTT.

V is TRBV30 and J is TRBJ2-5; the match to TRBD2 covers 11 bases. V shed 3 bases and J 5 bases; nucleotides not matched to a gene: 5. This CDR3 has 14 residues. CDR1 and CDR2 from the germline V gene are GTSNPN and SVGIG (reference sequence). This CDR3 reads CAWRTSGTMETQYF. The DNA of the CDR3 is TGTGCCTGGAGGACTAGCGGGACGATGGAGACCCAGTACTTC.

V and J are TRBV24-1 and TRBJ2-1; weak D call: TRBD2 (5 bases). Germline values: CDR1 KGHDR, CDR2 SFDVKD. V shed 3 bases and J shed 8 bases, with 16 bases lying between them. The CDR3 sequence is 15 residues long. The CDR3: CATSDPGKRTDEQFF. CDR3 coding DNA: TGTGCCACCAGTGATCCAGGAAAACGGACTGATGAGCAGTTCTTC.

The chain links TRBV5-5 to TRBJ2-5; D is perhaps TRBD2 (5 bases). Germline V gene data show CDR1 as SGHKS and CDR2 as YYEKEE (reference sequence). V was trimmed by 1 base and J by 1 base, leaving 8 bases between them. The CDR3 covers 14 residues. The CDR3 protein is CASSLRTFQETQYF. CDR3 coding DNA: TGTGCCAGCAGCTTGAGGACTTTCCAAGAGACCCAGTACTTC. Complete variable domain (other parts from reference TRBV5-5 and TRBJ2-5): DAGVTQSPTHLIKTRGQQVTLRCSPISGHKSVSWYQQVLGQGPQFIFQYYEKEERGRGNFPDRFSARQFPNYSSELNVNALLLGDSALYLCASSLRTFQETQYFGPGTRLLVL.

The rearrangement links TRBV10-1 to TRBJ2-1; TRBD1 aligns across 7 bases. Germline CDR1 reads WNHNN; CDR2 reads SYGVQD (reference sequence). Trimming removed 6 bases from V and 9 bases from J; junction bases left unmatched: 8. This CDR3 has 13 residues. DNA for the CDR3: TGCGCCAGCAGCCGGGACAGCCAATCTGAGCAGTTCTTC. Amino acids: CASSRDSQSEQFF.

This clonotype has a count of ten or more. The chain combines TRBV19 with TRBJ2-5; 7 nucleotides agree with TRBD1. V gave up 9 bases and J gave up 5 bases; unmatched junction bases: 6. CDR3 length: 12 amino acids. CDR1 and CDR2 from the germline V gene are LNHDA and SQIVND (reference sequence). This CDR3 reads CASSDRAETQYF. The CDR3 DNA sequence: TGTGCCAGCAGCGACAGGGCGGAGACCCAGTACTTC.

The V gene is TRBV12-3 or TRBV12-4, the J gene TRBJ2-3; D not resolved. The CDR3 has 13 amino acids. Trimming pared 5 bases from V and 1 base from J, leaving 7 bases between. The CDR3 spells CASSPTRTDTQYF. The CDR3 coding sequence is TGTGCCAGCAGTCCCACACGCACAGATACGCAGTATTTT.

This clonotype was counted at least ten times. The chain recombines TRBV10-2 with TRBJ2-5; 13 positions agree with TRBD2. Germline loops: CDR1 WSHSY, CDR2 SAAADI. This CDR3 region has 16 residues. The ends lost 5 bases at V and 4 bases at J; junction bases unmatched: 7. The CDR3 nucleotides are TGCGCCAGCAGTTCTGATGGACTAGCGGGAGCAGAGACCCAGTACTTC. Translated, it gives CASSSDGLAGAETQYF.

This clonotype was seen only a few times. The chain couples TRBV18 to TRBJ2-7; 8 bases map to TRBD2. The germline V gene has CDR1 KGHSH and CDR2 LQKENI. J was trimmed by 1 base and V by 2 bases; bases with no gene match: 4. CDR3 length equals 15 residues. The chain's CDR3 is CASSPAGGTSYEQYF. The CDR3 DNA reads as TGTGCCAGCTCACCAGCGGGGGGCACTTCCTACGAGCAGTACTTC.

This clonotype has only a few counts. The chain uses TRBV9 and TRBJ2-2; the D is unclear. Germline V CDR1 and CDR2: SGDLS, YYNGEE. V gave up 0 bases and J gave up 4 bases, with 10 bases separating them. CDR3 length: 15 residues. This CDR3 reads CASSVDPGSTGELFF. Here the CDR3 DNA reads TGTGCCAGCAGCGTAGACCCAGGTAGCACCGGGGAGCTGTTTTTT.

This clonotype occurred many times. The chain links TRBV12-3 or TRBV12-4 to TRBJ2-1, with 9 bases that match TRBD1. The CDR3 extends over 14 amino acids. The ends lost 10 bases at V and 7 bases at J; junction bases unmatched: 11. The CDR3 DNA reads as TGTGCCACACAGGGGGCGGGGGAGACGAATGAGCAGTTCTTC. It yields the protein CATQGAGETNEQFF.